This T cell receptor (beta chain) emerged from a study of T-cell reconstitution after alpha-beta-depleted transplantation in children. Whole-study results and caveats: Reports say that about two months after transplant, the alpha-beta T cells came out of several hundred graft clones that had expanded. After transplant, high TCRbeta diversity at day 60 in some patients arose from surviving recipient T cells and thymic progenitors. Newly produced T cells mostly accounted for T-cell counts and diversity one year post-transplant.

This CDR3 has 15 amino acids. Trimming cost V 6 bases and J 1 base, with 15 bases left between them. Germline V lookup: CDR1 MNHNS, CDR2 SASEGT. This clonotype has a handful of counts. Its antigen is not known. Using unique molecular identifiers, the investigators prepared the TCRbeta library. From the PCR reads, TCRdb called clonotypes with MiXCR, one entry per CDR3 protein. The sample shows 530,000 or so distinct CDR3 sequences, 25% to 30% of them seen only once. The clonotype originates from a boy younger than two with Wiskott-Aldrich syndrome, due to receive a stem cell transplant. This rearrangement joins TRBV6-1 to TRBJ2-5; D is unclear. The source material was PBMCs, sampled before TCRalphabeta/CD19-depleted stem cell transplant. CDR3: CASSPLEGLQETQYF. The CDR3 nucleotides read TGTGCCAGCAGCCCCTTGGAAGGGCTCCAAGAGACCCAGTACTTC.